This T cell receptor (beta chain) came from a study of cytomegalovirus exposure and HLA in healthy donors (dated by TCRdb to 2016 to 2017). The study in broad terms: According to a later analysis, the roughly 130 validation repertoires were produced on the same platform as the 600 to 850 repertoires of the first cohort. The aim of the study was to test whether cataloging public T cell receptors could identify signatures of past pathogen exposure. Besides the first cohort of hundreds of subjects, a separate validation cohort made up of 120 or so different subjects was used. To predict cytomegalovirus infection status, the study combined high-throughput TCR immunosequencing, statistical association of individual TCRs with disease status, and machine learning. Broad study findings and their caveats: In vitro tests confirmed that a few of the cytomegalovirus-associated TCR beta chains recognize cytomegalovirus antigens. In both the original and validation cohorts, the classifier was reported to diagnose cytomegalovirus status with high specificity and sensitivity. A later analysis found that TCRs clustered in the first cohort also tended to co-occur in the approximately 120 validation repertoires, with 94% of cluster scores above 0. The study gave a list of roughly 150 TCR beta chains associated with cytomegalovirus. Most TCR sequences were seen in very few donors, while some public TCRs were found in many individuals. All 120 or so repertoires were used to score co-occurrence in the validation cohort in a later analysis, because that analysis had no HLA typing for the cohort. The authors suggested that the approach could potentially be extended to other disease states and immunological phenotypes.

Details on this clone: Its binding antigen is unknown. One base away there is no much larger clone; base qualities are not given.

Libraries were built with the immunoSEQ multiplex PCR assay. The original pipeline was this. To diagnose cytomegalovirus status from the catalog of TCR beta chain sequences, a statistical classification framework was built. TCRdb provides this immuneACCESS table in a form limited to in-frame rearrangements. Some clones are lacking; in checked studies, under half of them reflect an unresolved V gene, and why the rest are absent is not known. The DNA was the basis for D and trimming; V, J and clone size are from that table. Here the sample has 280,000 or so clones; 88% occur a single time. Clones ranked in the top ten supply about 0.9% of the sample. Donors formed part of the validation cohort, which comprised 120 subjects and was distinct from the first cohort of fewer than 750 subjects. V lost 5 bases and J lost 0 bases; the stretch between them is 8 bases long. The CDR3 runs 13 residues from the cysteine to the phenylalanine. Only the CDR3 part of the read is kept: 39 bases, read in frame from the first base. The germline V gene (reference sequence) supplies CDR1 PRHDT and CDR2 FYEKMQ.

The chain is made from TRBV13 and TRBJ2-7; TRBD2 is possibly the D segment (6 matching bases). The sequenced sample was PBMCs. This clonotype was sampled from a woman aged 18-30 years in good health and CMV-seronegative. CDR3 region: CASSASVSYEQYF. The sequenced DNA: TGTGCCAGCAGCGCTAGCGTCTCCTACGAGCAGTACTTC. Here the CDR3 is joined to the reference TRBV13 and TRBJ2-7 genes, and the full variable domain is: AAGVIQSPRHLIKEKRETATLKCYPIPRHDTVYWYQQGPGQDPQFLISFYEKMQSDKGSIPDRFSAQQFSDYHSELNMSSLELGDSALYFCASSASVSYEQYFGPGTRLTVT.